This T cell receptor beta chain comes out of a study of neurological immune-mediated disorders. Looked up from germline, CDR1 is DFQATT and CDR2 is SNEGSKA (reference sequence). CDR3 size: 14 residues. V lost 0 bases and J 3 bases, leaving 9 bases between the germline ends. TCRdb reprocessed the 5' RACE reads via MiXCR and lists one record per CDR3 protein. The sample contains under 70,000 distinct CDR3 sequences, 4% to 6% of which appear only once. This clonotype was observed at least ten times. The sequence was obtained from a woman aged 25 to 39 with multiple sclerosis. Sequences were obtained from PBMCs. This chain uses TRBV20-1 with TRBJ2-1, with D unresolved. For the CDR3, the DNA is TGCAGTGCTAGAGAGGGTGGGGACTACAATGAGCAGTTCTTC. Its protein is CSAREGGDYNEQFF.